The clone carrying this TCR beta chain has just one count. Antigen: not known. J gave up 1 base and V 3 bases, and 3 bases lay outside the gene matches. This CDR3 region has 14 residues. Germline V gene data show CDR1 as MGHDK and CDR2 as SYGVNS. Everyone who donated was a healthy bone marrow donor. These data come from a study of cytomegalovirus exposure and HLA in healthy donors. Turning to the study itself: As an earlier analysis found, about 179 million T cells yielded about 120 million unique TCR beta sequences. Whole-study findings and limits: Further analysis was carried out later, and it showed several of the most significant clusters appearing linked to common viral pathogens. Cytomegalovirus-associated TCR beta chains were listed, numbering 164.

The PCR ran on 60 Vbeta and 13 Jbeta primers. Assay used: immunoSEQ multiplex PCR; TCRdb lists only in-frame clones, some missing. This table holds approximately 160,000 clones, roughly four fifths found once. The sequence derives from a man in his forties or fifties in good health and CMV-seropositive. The genes are TRBV25-1 and TRBJ2-7; 7 bases agree with TRBD2. Sequenced: PBMCs. The CDR3 spells CASSDGRGSYEQYF. The CDR3 nucleotides are TGTGCCAGCAGTGATGGGAGGGGATCCTACGAGCAGTACTTC.